The 8 T cell receptor beta chains below were found in one sample sequenced in a study of spatial heterogeneity in lung cancer. Study-wide points: Intratumoral expanded alpha and beta TCR counts were found to track tumor mutation counts.

TCRdb called the 5' RACE reads again in MiXCR, with one record for every CDR3 protein. Of 4,000 to 5,500 distinct CDR3 sequences listed, approximately 6.5% are singletons. Their cognate antigens are unknown. Documented time point: sample taken at primary tumor resection. The source was lung tumor tissue, collected at surgery. These receptors all stem from a male donor with early-stage non-small cell lung cancer.

This clonotype has a count of ten or more. The V call is TRBV20-1, the J call TRBJ2-1; D gene ambiguous. The CDR3 has 18 residues. The V and J ends lost 0 bases and 2 bases respectively, with 20 bases between them. CDR1 and CDR2 (germline): DFQATT, SNEGSKA (reference sequence). CDR3 residues: CSARDTGSPSRAYNEQFF. The DNA for the CDR3 is TGCAGTGCTAGAGATACGGGCTCCCCGAGTCGGGCCTACAATGAGCAGTTCTTC.

This clonotype was counted at least ten times. The chain combines TRBV5-1 with TRBJ2-7; D remains unclear. V dropped 0 bases and J dropped 5 bases, with 9 bases sitting between them. CDR1 and CDR2 (germline): SGHRS, YFSETQ. The CDR3 has 13 residues. The CDR3: CASSLGLSDEQYF. CDR3 sequence (DNA): TGCGCCAGCAGCTTGGGACTTTCGGACGAGCAGTACTTC.

This clonotype was seen at least ten times. This chain links TRBV20-1 with TRBJ1-2; TRBD1 agrees at 9 bases. Germline V lookup: CDR1 DFQATT, CDR2 SNEGSKA (reference sequence). V gave up 0 bases and J gave up 4 bases; unmatched junction bases: 9. The CDR3 contains 16 residues. The CDR3 region is CSARDPKRDRAYGYTF. The CDR3 DNA reads as TGCAGTGCTAGAGATCCGAAGCGGGACAGGGCCTATGGCTACACCTTC.

This clonotype was recorded many times. The J gene is TRBJ2-7, the V gene TRBV20-1; TRBD2 matches at 10 bases. The CDR3 length is 13 residues. Unmatched junction bases numbered 7, after V lost 8 bases and J lost 3 bases. CDR1 and CDR2 from the germline V gene are DFQATT and SNEGSKA (reference sequence). The CDR3 loop is CSPRTSGYYEQYF. DNA for the CDR3: TGCAGTCCCCGGACTAGCGGCTACTACGAGCAGTACTTC.

This clonotype occurred many times. The rearrangement uses TRBV5-5 and TRBJ1-5, with TRBD1 identical over 7 bases. This CDR3 spans 16 amino acids. Looked up from germline, CDR1 is SGHKS and CDR2 is YYEKEE (reference sequence). With V trimmed by 2 bases and J by 2 bases, 7 bases remained unmatched. The DNA of the CDR3 is TGTGCCAGCAGCTTAAAAGGGGGCATCGGCAATCAGCCCCAGCATTTT. The encoded protein is CASSLKGGIGNQPQHF.

This clonotype has ten or more counts. J is TRBJ2-5 and V is TRBV6-6; D may correspond to TRBD1 or TRBD2 (6 bases each). Germline V gene lookup returns CDR1 MNHNY and CDR2 SVGAGI (reference sequence). This CDR3 spans 16 amino acids. V shed 6 bases and J shed 1 base, with 18 bases lying between them. The DNA for the CDR3 is TGTGCCAGCAGAACTAGCCAGGGGAGTTTCCAAGAGACCCAGTACTTC. Its translation is CASRTSQGSFQETQYF.

In its sample, this clonotype is medium-sized. This chain uses TRBV4-3 with TRBJ2-7; D may be TRBD2 (5 bases). The CDR3 contains 16 residues. Germline V gene lookup returns CDR1 LGHNA and CDR2 YSLEER. Trimming took off 0 bases at V and 3 bases at J, with 15 bases between the two ends. CDR3 in amino acids: CASSQDELGGYYEQYF. The CDR3 DNA sequence: TGCGCCAGCAGCCAAGATGAGCTAGGAGGATACTACGAGCAGTACTTC.

This clonotype is categorized as medium-sized (0.01 to 0.1%). The rearrangement links TRBV7-2 to TRBJ2-3, with 8 positions matching TRBD2. The CDR3 sequence is 16 residues long. J lost 3 bases, V lost 5 bases, and 10 bases had no gene match. In germline, CDR1 is SGHTA, CDR2 FQGNSA. Written as DNA, the CDR3 is TGTGCCAGCAGCCCTGGGGAGCGGGAGTGGACAGATACGCAGTATTTT. Translation gives CASSPGEREWTDTQYF.